This T cell receptor beta chain stems from a study of T cell responses to AZD1222 COVID-19 vaccine. Generated by immunoSEQ multiplex PCR, the TCRdb table keeps only in-frame clones and is missing some. In the table there are 140,000 to 150,000 clones, roughly 93% of which are singletons. V dropped 6 bases and J dropped 7 bases, with 16 bases sitting between them. The CDR3 runs 14 residues. In germline, CDR1 is MNHNY, CDR2 SVGAGI (reference sequence). The clonotype was recovered from an adult who received the AZD1222 COVID-19 vaccine. The material was peripheral blood, obtained 28 days after the second AZD1222 dose. The V gene is TRBV6-6, the J gene TRBJ1-3, with D possibly TRBD1 on 5 matching bases. This CDR3 reads CASSRGTAANTIYF. CDR3 sequence (DNA): TGTGCCAGCAGCCGTGGGACGGCAGCCAACACCATATATTTT.